The rows below give T cell receptor beta chains drawn from one sample of a study of blood T cell repertoires in COVID-19. Libraries were prepared by immunoSEQ multiplex PCR; TCRdb keeps only in-frame clonotypes and omits some of them. The sample lists roughly 150,000 clones, 75% to 85% occurring once. The sequencing input was PBMCs or T cells enriched from blood (not recorded which). These receptor sequences come from a woman between 55 and 75 years old who had recovered from COVID-19. CDR3s include the opening cysteine and the closing phenylalanine or tryptophan. D genes are given only for firm matches. Not all rows give a size; the values are once, few, many and, for expanded clones, a class.

abundance,v_gene,j_gene,d_gene,CDR3nt,CDR3aa
few,TRBV3-1/TRBV3-2,TRBJ2-7,.,TGTGCCAGCAGCCAAATGGTGAGCTCCTACGAGCAGTACTTC,CASSQMVSSYEQYF
.,TRBV18,TRBJ1-4,.,TGTGCCAGCGGAGCCTTGGCCGGTGAAAAACTGTTTTTT,CASGALAGEKLFF
.,TRBV7-9,TRBJ1-1,TRBD1,TGTGCCAGCGGGGACAGCCTGCAATCGCCTGAAGCTTTCTTT,CASGDSLQSPEAFF
.,TRBV11-2,TRBJ2-5,.,TGTGCCAGCAGCTCCATTGGGGGGGAGACCCAGTACTTC,CASSSIGGETQYF
.,TRBV11-1,TRBJ1-1,.,TGTGCCAGCAGCTTAGAACGGGGGGTCACTGAAGCTTTCTTT,CASSLERGVTEAFF
.,TRBV4-1,TRBJ2-1,.,TGCGCCAGCAGCCAAGCGGGATCCTACAATGAGCAGTTCTTC,CASSQAGSYNEQFF
.,TRBV7-9,TRBJ1-1,.,TGTGCCAGCAGCTTAACAGGGAAGAACACTGAAGCTTTCTTT,CASSLTGKNTEAFF
.,TRBV30,TRBJ1-3,.,TGTGCCTGGAGTGTAGGAGCTAACTCTGGAAACACCATATATTTT,CAWSVGANSGNTIYF
.,TRBV25-1,TRBJ2-4,.,TGTGCCAGCAGCGGGGGGCCAAACATTCAGTACTTC,CASSGGPNIQYF
.,TRBV10-1,TRBJ2-1,TRBD2,TGCGCCAGCAGTGACAACGGGGGGGAGGATGAGCAGTTCTTC,CASSDNGGEDEQFF
.,TRBV27,TRBJ1-3,.,TGTGCCAGCAGTTTATCGCGAGGGACTGGAAACACCATATATTTT,CASSLSRGTGNTIYF
.,TRBV2,TRBJ1-1,.,TGTGCCAGCAGTGAAAGACAGCATGAAGCTTTCTTT,CASSERQHEAFF
.,TRBV20-1,TRBJ1-1,.,TGCAGTGCTAGTAGTTCTCCGACTAACGCTTTCTTT,CSASSSPTNAFF
.,TRBV30,TRBJ2-1,TRBD2,TGTGCCTGGAGTGTAGCGGGGACCTCCTACAATGAGCAGTTCTTC,CAWSVAGTSYNEQFF
.,TRBV5-1,TRBJ2-2,TRBD1,TGCGCCAGCAGCATCGGGACAGTTTCCACCGGGGAGCTGTTTTTT,CASSIGTVSTGELFF
.,TRBV19,TRBJ1-1,.,TGTGCCAGTAGCAGCGGCAGCCACCTTTACATGAACACTGAAGCTTTCTTT,CASSSGSHLYMNTEAFF
.,TRBV18,TRBJ2-7,.,TGTGCCAGCTCCACAATGGCGGGGGCGGACGAGCAGTACTTC,CASSTMAGADEQYF
.,TRBV6-2/TRBV6-3,TRBJ2-5,TRBD2,TGTGCCAGCAGTACCGAGCGGGGCGGGAAGACCCAGTACTTC,CASSTERGGKTQYF
once,TRBV18,TRBJ2-5,.,TGTGCCAGCTCACCTTCCACTGGGCAGCAAGAGACCCAGTACTTC,CASSPSTGQQETQYF
.,TRBV7-2,TRBJ2-1,TRBD2,TGTGCCAGCAGGCCTGGCCTAGCGGCCTCCTACAATGAGCAGTTCTTC,CASRPGLAASYNEQFF
.,TRBV15,TRBJ2-1,TRBD1,TGTGCCACCAGCAGAGACAGGGGGAACTACAATGAGCAGTTCTTC,CATSRDRGNYNEQFF
.,TRBV7-9,TRBJ1-1,TRBD1,TGTGCCAGCAGCTTAGGAGCTACAGGGGTGACTGAAGCTTTCTTT,CASSLGATGVTEAFF
.,TRBV14,TRBJ2-7,.,TGTGCCAGCAGCCAAGACCTCGTTGCAGGCGAGCAGTACTTC,CASSQDLVAGEQYF
once,TRBV5-1,TRBJ1-6,TRBD1,TGCGCCAGCAGCTCCGGGACAGGGGTTAATTCACCCCTCCACTTT,CASSSGTGVNSPLHF
.,TRBV6-5,TRBJ2-7,.,TGTGCCAGCAGATCCAAGGGGGACCTAACCTACGAGCAGTACTTC,CASRSKGDLTYEQYF
.,TRBV5-5,TRBJ1-4,.,TGTGCCAGCAGCTCTGGGGGCCCAACTAATGAAAAACTGTTTTTT,CASSSGGPTNEKLFF
.,TRBV6-5,TRBJ2-3,TRBD2,TGTGCCAGCAGTTACCGGGGGGGCAAGAATACGCAGTATTTT,CASSYRGGKNTQYF
.,TRBV30,TRBJ1-3,.,TGTGCCTGGAGTCAGGGCAGGGCTGGAAACACCATATATTTT,CAWSQGRAGNTIYF
.,TRBV6-6,TRBJ2-7,.,TGTGCCAGCAGTTACGCAGGGGCTCCCGAGCAGTACTTC,CASSYAGAPEQYF
.,TRBV3-1/TRBV3-2,TRBJ1-1,.,TGTGCCAGCAGCCAAGACACCGGGGGGGGTGAAGCTTTCTTT,CASSQDTGGGEAFF
.,TRBV5-4,TRBJ1-6,.,TGTGCCAGCAGCTTGGAAACAGGGAGCTCACCCCTCCACTTT,CASSLETGSSPLHF
many,TRBV4-2,TRBJ1-2,TRBD1,TGTGCCAGCAGCCCCTCGGTCTCCGCGACGGACAGGGGCGATGGCTACACCTTC,CASSPSVSATDRGDGYTF
.,TRBV19,TRBJ1-1,TRBD1,TGTGCCAGTAGTATAGGTGGGACAGGGGCTGAAGCTTTCTTT,CASSIGGTGAEAFF
.,TRBV7-2,TRBJ1-2,.,TGTGCCAGCAGCTTAGTGAATAGACAGAACTATGGCTACACCTTC,CASSLVNRQNYGYTF
.,TRBV27,TRBJ1-6,TRBD1,TGTGCCAGCAGACCCCCTCGGACAGGGGATAATTCACCCCTCCACTTT,CASRPPRTGDNSPLHF
.,TRBV4-1,TRBJ2-7,.,TGCGCTAGCAGCCAAGGGCAGGAGCAGTACTTC,CASSQGQEQYF
.,TRBV21-1,TRBJ2-7,.,TGTGCCAGCAGCCGGTTTGAGACAGTGTCCTACGAGCAGTACTTC,CASSRFETVSYEQYF
few,TRBV5-1,TRBJ2-3,.,TGCGCCAGCAGCTTTGGTCAGGGGCACACAGATACGCAGTATTTT,CASSFGQGHTDTQYF
.,TRBV11-2,TRBJ2-7,.,TGTGCCAGCAGCTCACCCGGGACACCGACCTACGAGCAGTACTTC,CASSSPGTPTYEQYF
.,TRBV2,TRBJ2-3,TRBD2,TGTGCCAGCACTATAATCGGACTAGCAGCCGATACGCAGTATTTT,CASTIIGLAADTQYF
.,TRBV11-2,TRBJ2-7,.,TGTGCCAGCAGCCTATTGCTGGGGCTGGGCGAGCAGTACTTC,CASSLLLGLGEQYF
.,TRBV6-5,TRBJ2-2,.,TGTGCCAGCAGTTACGGGAGCGGGGAGCTGTTTTTT,CASSYGSGELFF
.,TRBV2,TRBJ2-1,.,TGTGCCAGTCTGAGCGGCGCATCCTACAATGAGCAGTTCTTC,CASLSGASYNEQFF
.,TRBV5-6,TRBJ1-5,TRBD1,TGTGCCAGCAGCTCCGACCGGGACAGACCTAATCAGCCCCAGCATTTT,CASSSDRDRPNQPQHF
once,TRBV9,TRBJ2-7,TRBD2,TGTGCCAGCAGCTTAGGGACTAGCGGCGCTCCCCCGTACTTC,CASSLGTSGAPPYF
.,TRBV11-2,TRBJ1-2,.,TGTGCCAGCAGCTTAGAGGGAGGGGAGTATGGCTACACCTTC,CASSLEGGEYGYTF
.,TRBV5-1,TRBJ1-6,.,TGCGCCAGCAGCTTGGGGAGCCTATCCAATTCACCCCTCCACTTT,CASSLGSLSNSPLHF
few,TRBV10-3,TRBJ2-7,.,TGTGCCATCAGTGAGCAACGCGCCGGGGCGGGGGAGCAGTACTTC,CAISEQRAGAGEQYF
.,TRBV2,TRBJ1-6,.,TGTGCCAGCAGCGGGGACACCCGTAATTCACCCCTCCACTTT,CASSGDTRNSPLHF
once,TRBV6-1,TRBJ2-1,.,TGTGCCAGCAGTGAAGCGACAGGCGTGAGGGAGCAGTTCTTC,CASSEATGVREQFF
.,TRBV19,TRBJ1-6,TRBD1,TGTGCCAGTAGTATATCAAGGACAGGGACCAGCTCCTATAATTCACCCCTCCACTTT,CASSISRTGTSSYNSPLHF
.,TRBV19,TRBJ1-2,TRBD1,TGTGCCAGTAGTATTAGGGACAGGGGGCCGGCTGGCTACACCTTC,CASSIRDRGPAGYTF
.,TRBV7-3,TRBJ2-3,.,TGTGCCAGCAGCTTAAATACTCGTCCGGATACGCAGTATTTT,CASSLNTRPDTQYF
few,TRBV24-1,TRBJ1-1,TRBD1,TGTGCCACCAGTGGAATGGGACAGGGAAATAATGAAGCTTTCTTT,CATSGMGQGNNEAFF
.,TRBV5-6,TRBJ1-3,.,TGTGCCAGCAGCTTTGGGAGCTCCTCTGGAAACACCATATATTTT,CASSFGSSSGNTIYF
.,TRBV24-1,TRBJ2-1,TRBD2,TGTGCCACCAGTGACGGGGGGGCCATCAATGAGCAGTTCTTC,CATSDGGAINEQFF
.,TRBV2,TRBJ1-6,TRBD1,TGTGCCAGCTCTCAAAACAGGGGACGGGACTCACCCCTCCACTTT,CASSQNRGRDSPLHF
.,TRBV24-1,TRBJ2-7,TRBD1,TGTGCCACCAGTGGTTCGACAGGGGCGACACAGAGCTCCTACGAGCAGTACTTC,CATSGSTGATQSSYEQYF
.,TRBV3-1/TRBV3-2,TRBJ1-2,.,TGTGCCAGCAGCCAAGGCAGGGTCGGTGGCTACACCTTC,CASSQGRVGGYTF